One TCR beta chain is described in this entry. Germline V gene sequence: CDR1 MNHEY, CDR2 SVGAGI. Trimming shortened V by 6 bases and J by 5 bases, and 19 bases separated the two germline ends. This CDR3 spans 15 amino acids. Generated by immunoSEQ multiplex PCR, the TCRdb table keeps only in-frame clones and is missing some. The top ten clones hold about 13% of a sample with roughly 60,000 clones, approximately 81% of them seen once. This specimen belongs to a study of T cells in tuberculosis. Cells were sorted from thawed PBMC rested overnight and stained with GMM-loaded CD1B tetramer, viability dye and anti-CD3. The CD1B tetramers carried C32 glucose monomycolate purified from Rhodococcus equi.

Source material: CD1b-GMM tetramer-negative cells sorted from PBMCs. The chain combines TRBV6-5 with TRBJ1-2; no definite D call. The origin of this receptor is an adult woman with latent tuberculosis. CDR3 residues: CASSRGRAGGYGYTF. CDR3 nucleotides: TGTGCCAGCAGCCGTGGCCGGGCCGGAGGGTATGGCTACACCTTC.